This note documents a single TCR beta chain sequence. The antigen remains undetermined. This PCR relied on a set of 60 Vbeta primers and 13 Jbeta primers. Measured with immunoSEQ multiplex PCR; TCRdb has only the in-frame clones, and not every one. In the table there are 150,000 to 200,000 clones, roughly 84% of which are singletons. V shed 0 bases and J shed 8 bases, with 13 bases lying between them. The CDR3 runs 14 residues. Germline assignment: CDR1 SGHTA and CDR2 FQGTGA. This entry comes from a study of cytomegalovirus exposure and HLA in healthy donors. Overall study findings and caveats: Most TCR sequences were seen very rarely across donors, but some public TCRs occurred in many. DRB1 had the most TCR associations and HLA-C the fewest, a later analysis found, with rates varying by HLA locus. For presence/absence analyses, sequencing depth was assumed to be roughly uniform across donors.

The TCR was taken from a boy between 10 and 17 years old in good health and CMV-seronegative. The rearrangement links TRBV7-3 to TRBJ1-1; a possible D gene is TRBD1 (6 bases). The sample consisted of PBMCs. The CDR3 sequence: CASSLTAQGPEAFF. The CDR3 DNA follows: TGTGCCAGCAGCTTAACGGCGCAGGGGCCAGAAGCTTTCTTT.